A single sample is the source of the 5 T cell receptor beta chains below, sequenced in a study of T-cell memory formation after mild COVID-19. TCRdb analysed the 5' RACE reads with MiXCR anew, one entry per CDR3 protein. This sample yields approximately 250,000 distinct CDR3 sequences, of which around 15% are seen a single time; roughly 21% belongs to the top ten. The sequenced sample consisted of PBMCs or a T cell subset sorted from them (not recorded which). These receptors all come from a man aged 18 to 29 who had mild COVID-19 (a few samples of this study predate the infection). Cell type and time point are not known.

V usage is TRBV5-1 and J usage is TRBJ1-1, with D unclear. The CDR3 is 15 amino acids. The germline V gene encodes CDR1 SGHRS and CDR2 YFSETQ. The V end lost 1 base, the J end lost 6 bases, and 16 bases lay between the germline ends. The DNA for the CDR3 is TGCGCCAGCAGCTTGCCGTCAAATGCCGGGGCTGAAGCTTTCTTT. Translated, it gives CASSLPSNAGAEAFF.

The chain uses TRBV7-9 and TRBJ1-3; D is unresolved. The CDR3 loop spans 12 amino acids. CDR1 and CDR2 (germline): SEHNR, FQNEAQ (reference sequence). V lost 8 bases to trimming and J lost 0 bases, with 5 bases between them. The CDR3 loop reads CASVSSGNTIYF. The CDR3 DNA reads TGTGCCAGCGTTAGCTCTGGAAACACCATATATTTT.

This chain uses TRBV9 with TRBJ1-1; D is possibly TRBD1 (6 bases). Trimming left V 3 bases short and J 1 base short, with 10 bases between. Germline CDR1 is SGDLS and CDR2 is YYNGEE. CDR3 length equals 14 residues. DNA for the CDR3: TGTGCCAGCAGCGATGGAGGGGGGAACACTGAAGCTTTCTTT. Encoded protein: CASSDGGGNTEAFF.

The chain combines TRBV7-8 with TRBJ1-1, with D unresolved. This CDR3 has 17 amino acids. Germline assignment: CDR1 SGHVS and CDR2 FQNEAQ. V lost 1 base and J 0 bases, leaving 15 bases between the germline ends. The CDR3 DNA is TGTGCCAGCAGCTTAGGTTCTATTAGGCAGGTGAACACTGAAGCTTTCTTT. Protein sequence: CASSLGSIRQVNTEAFF. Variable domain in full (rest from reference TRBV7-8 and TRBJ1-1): GAGVSQSPRYKVAKRGQDVALRCDPISGHVSLFWYQQALGQGPEFLTYFQNEAQLDKSGLPSDRFFAERPEGSVSTLKIQRTQQEDSAVYLCASSLGSIRQVNTEAFFGQGTRLTVV.

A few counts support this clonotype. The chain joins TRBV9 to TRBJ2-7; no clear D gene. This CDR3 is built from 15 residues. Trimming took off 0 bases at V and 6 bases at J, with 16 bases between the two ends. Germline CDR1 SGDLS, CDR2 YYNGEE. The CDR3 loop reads CASSVGAGMVGEQYF. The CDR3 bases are TGTGCCAGCAGCGTAGGAGCTGGGATGGTGGGCGAGCAGTACTTC.